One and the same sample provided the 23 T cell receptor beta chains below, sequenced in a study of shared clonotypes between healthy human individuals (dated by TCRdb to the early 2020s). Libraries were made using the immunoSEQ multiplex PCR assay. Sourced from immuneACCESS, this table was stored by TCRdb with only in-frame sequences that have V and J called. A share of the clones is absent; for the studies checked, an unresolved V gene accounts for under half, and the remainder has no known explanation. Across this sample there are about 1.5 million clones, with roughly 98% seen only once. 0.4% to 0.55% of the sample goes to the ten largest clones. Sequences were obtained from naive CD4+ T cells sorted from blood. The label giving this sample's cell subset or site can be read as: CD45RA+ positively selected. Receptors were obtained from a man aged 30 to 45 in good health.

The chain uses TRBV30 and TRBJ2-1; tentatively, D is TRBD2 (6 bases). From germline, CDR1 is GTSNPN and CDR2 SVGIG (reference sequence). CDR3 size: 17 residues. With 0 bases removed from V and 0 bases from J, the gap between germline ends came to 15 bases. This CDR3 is CAWSVLRGSHSYNEQFF. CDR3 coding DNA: TGTGCCTGGAGTGTACTGCGGGGCTCCCACTCCTACAATGAGCAGTTCTTC.

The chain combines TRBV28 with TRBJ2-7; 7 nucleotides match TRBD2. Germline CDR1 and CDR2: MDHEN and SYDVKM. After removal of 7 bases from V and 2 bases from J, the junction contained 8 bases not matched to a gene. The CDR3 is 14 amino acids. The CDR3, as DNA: TGTGCCAGCAACCCGGGGGGACCCCCCTACGAGCAGTACTTC. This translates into CASNPGGPPYEQYF.

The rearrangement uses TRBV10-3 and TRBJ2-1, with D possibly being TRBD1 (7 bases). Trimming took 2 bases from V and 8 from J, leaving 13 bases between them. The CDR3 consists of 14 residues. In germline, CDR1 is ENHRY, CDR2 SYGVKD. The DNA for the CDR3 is TGTGCCATCAGTGAGCGACAGGGAGGTGATGAGCAGTTCTTC. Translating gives CAISERQGGDEQFF.

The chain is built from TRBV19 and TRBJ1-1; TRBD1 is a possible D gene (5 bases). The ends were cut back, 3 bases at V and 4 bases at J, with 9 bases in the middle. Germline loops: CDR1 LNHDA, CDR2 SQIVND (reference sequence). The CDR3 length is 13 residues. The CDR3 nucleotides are TGTGCCAGTAGTATCCCAGGGATCACTGAAGCTTTCTTT. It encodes CASSIPGITEAFF.

The CDR3 region has the DNA TGCGCCAGCAGCCAGATAGGACCCGGCACAGATACGCAGTATTTT. Amino acid sequence: CASSQIGPGTDTQYF. The rearrangement uses TRBV5-1 and TRBJ2-3; no definite D call. Germline V gene sequence: CDR1 SGHRS, CDR2 YFSETQ. This CDR3 has 15 amino acids. Trimming shortened V by 4 bases and J by 1 base, and 13 bases separated the two germline ends.

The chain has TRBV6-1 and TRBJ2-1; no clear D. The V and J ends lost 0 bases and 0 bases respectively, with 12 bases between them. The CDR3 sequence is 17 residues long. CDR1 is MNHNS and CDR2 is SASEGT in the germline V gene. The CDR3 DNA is TGTGCCAGCAGTGAAGCGCCAGGCAGCCGCTCCTACAATGAGCAGTTCTTC. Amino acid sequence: CASSEAPGSRSYNEQFF.

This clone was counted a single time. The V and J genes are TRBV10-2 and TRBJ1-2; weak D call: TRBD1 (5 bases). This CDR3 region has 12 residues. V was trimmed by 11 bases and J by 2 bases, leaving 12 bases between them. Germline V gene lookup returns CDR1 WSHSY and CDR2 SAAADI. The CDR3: CASGRGNYGYTF. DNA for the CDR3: TGCGCCTCTGGACGGGGGAACTATGGCTACACCTTC.

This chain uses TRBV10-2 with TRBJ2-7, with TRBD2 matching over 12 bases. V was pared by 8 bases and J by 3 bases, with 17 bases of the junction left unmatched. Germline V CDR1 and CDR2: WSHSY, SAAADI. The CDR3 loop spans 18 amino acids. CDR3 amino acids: CASGSRKTSGSRIYEQYF. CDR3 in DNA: TGCGCCAGCGGCTCCCGAAAGACTAGCGGGAGTCGGATCTACGAGCAGTACTTC.

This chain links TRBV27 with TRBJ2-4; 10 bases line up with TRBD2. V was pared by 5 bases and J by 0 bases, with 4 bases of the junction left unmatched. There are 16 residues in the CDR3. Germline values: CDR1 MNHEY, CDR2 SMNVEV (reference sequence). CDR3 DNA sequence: TGTGCCAGCAGTCCTGTAGCGGGAGGAGCCAAAAACATTCAGTACTTC. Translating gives CASSPVAGGAKNIQYF.

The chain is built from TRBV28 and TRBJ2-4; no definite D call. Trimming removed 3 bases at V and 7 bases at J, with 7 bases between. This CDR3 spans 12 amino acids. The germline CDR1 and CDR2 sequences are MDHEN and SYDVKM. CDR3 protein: CASSFNGNIQYF. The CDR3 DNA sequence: TGTGCCAGCAGTTTCAACGGGAACATTCAGTACTTC.

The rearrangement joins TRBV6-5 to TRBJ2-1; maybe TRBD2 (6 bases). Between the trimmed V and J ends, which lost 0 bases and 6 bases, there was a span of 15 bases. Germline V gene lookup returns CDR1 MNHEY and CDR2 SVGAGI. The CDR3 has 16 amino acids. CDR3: CASSYSGGRRGNEQFF. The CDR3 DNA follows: TGTGCCAGCAGTTACTCGGGTGGGAGGAGGGGCAATGAGCAGTTCTTC.

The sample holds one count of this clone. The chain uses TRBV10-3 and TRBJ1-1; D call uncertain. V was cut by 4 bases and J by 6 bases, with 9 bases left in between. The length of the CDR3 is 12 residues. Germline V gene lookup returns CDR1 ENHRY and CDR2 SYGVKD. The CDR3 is CAISAGGSEAFF. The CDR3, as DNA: TGTGCCATCAGTGCGGGAGGTTCTGAAGCTTTCTTT.

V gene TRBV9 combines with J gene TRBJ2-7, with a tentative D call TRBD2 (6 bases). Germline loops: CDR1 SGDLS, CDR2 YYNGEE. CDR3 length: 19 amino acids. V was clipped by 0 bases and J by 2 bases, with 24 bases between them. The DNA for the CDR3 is TGTGCCAGCAGCGTAGGAGTAGCGGCAGGGTCTGCACTTACCTACGAGCAGTACTTC. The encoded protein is CASSVGVAAGSALTYEQYF.

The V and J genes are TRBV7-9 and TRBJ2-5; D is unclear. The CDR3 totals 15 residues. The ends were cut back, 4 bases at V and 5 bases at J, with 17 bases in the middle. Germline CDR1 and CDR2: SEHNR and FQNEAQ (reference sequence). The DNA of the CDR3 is TGTGCCAGCAGCTCTCAAATTAAGATACAGGAGACCCAGTACTTC. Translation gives CASSSQIKIQETQYF. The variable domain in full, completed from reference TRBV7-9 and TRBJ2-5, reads DTGVSQNPRHKITKRGQNVTFRCDPISEHNRLYWYRQTLGQGPEFLTYFQNEAQLEKSRLLSDRFSAERPKGSFSTLEIQRTEQGDSAMYLCASSSQIKIQETQYFGPGTRLLVL.

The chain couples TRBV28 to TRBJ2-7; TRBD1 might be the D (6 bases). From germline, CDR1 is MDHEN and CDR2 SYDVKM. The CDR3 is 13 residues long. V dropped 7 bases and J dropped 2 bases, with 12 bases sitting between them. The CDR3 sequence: CASIGDRPYEQYF. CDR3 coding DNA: TGTGCCAGCATCGGAGACAGGCCCTACGAGCAGTACTTC.

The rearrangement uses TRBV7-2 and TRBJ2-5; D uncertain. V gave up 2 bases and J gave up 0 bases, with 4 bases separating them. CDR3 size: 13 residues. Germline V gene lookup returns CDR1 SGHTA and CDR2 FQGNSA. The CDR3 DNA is TGTGCCAGCAGCTTATGGTACCAAGAGACCCAGTACTTC. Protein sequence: CASSLWYQETQYF.

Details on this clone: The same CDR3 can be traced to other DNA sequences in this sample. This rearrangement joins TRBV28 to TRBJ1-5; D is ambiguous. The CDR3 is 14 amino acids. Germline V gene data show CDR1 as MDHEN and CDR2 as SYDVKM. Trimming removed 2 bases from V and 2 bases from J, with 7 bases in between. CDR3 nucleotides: TGTGCCAGCAGTTTAGGCGGAGGCAATCAGCCCCAGCATTTT. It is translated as CASSLGGGNQPQHF.

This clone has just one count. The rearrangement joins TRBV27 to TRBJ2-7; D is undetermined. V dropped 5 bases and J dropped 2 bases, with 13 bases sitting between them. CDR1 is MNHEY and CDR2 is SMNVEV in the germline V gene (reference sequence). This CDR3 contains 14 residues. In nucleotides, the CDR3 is TGTGCCAGCAGTGTGGCGGCGGTCCCCTACGAGCAGTACTTC. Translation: CASSVAAVPYEQYF.

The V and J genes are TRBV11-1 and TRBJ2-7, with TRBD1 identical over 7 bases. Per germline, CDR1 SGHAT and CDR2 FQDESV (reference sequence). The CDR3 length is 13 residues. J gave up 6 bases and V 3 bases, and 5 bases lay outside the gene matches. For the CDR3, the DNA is TGTGCCAGCAGCTTCGGACAGGCCGGCGAGCAGTACTTC. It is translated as CASSFGQAGEQYF.

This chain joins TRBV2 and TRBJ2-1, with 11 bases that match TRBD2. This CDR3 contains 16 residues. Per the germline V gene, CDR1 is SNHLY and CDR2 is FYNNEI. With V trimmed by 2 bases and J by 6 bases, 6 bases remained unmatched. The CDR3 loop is CASSETGLAGGNEQFF. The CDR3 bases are TGTGCCAGCAGTGAAACTGGTCTAGCGGGAGGCAATGAGCAGTTCTTC.

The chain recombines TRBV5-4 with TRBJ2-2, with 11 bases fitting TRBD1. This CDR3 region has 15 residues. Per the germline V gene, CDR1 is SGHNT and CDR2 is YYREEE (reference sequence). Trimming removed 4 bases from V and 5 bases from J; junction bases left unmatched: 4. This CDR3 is CASSPDRGLTGELFF. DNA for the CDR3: TGTGCCAGCAGCCCGGACAGGGGGCTTACCGGGGAGCTGTTTTTT.

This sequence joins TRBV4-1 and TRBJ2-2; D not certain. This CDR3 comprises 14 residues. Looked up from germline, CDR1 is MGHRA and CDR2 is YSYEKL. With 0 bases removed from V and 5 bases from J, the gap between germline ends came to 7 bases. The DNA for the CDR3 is TGCGCCAGCAGCCAAGAGGTCAGAACCGGGGAGCTGTTTTTT. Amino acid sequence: CASSQEVRTGELFF.

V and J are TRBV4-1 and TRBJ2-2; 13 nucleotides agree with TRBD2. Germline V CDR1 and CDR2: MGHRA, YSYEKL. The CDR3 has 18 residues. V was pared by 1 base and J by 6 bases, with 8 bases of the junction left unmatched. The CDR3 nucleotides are TGCGCCAGCAGCCAAGCACTAGCGGGAGGGGTATTTCCCGGGGAGCTGTTTTTT. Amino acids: CASSQALAGGVFPGELFF.